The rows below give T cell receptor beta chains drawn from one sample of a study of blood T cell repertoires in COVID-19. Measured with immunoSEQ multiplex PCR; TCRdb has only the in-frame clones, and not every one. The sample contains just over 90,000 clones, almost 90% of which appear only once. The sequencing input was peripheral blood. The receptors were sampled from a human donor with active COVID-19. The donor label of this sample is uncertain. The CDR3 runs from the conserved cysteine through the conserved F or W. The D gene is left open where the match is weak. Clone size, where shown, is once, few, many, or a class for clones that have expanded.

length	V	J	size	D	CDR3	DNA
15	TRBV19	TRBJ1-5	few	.	CASSIQRGPSKPQHF	TGTGCCAGTAGTATACAGCGAGGGCCATCCAAGCCCCAGCATTTT
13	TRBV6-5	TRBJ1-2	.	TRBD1	CASRAGQGLGYTF	TGTGCCAGCAGGGCGGGACAGGGGCTTGGCTACACCTTC
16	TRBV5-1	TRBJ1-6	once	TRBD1	CASSLAPDRGDSPLHF	TGCGCCAGCAGCTTGGCTCCTGACAGGGGGGATTCACCCCTCCACTTT
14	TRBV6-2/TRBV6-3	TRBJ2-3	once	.	CASSYSGATDTQYF	TGTGCCAGCAGTTACTCGGGAGCCACAGATACGCAGTATTTT
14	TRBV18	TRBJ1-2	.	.	CASSPTSTNYGYTF	TGTGCCAGCTCACCAACGAGTACTAACTATGGCTACACCTTC
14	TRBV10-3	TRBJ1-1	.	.	CAISEMGLSTEAFF	TGTGCCATCAGTGAGATGGGGCTGAGTACTGAAGCTTTCTTT
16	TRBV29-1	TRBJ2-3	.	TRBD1	CSVEDPKDRGRDTQYF	TGCAGCGTTGAAGATCCCAAAGACAGGGGGCGAGATACGCAGTATTTT
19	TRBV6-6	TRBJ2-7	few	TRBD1	CASSSLGTGGLQSSYEQYF	TGTGCCAGCAGCTCCTTAGGGACAGGGGGCCTGCAGAGCTCCTACGAGCAGTACTTC
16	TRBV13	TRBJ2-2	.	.	CASANLESTGTGELFF	TGTGCCAGCGCTAATCTTGAAAGCACAGGGACCGGGGAGCTGTTTTTT
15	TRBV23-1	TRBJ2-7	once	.	CASSQPRRGDPEQYF	TGCGCCAGCAGTCAACCCAGGCGCGGGGACCCCGAGCAGTACTTC
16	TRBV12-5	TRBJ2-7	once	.	CASGLVLSDTRPEQYF	TGTGCTAGTGGTTTGGTACTGTCGGACACCCGACCCGAGCAGTACTTC
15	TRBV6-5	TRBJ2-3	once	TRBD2	CASSLSGGNTDTQYF	TGTGCCAGCAGTTTGAGCGGGGGGAACACAGATACGCAGTATTTT
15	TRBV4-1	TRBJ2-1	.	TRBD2	CASSQEVKRGPQQFF	TGCGCCAGCAGCCAAGAGGTCAAGCGGGGCCCCCAGCAGTTCTTC
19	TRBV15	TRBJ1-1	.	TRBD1	CATSRELGQVDRGGTEAFF	TGTGCCACCAGCAGGGAATTGGGACAGGTGGACAGGGGGGGCACTGAAGCTTTCTTT
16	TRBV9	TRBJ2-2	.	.	CASSVEWGRNTGELFF	TGTGCCAGCAGCGTAGAGTGGGGCCGGAACACCGGGGAGCTGTTTTTT
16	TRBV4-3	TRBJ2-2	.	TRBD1	CASSQETGTGAGELFF	TGCGCCAGCAGCCAAGAGACCGGGACAGGGGCCGGGGAGCTGTTTTTT
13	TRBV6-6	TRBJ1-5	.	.	CASRDGQNQPQHF	TGTGCCAGCAGAGACGGACAGAATCAGCCCCAGCATTTT
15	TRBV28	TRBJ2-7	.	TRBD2	CASTSSGGVPYEQYF	TGTGCCAGCACATCTAGCGGGGGGGTTCCCTACGAGCAGTACTTC
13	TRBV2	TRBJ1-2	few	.	CASSESRDYGYTF	TGTGCCAGCAGTGAATCGCGTGACTATGGCTACACCTTC
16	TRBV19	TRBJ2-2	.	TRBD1	CASSTLGTGGSGELFF	TGTGCCAGTAGTACGCTCGGGACAGGGGGTTCCGGGGAGCTGTTTTTT
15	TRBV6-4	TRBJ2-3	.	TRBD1	CASSDSTGATDTQYF	TGTGCCAGCAGTGACTCGACAGGGGCCACAGATACGCAGTATTTT
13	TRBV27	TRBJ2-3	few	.	CASRSRGTDTQYF	TGTGCCAGCAGGAGTAGGGGGACAGATACGCAGTATTTT
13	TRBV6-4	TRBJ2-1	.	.	CASSALSGSEQFF	TGTGCCAGCAGTGCCCTATCCGGGTCTGAGCAGTTCTTC
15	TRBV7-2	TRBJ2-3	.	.	CASSPWDMGTDTQYF	TGTGCCAGCAGCCCTTGGGACATGGGAACAGATACGCAGTATTTT
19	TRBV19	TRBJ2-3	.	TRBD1	CASSGTGLLSRPRTDTQYF	TGTGCCAGTAGTGGGACAGGGCTACTGTCCAGGCCCCGCACAGATACGCAGTATTTT
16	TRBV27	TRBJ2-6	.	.	CASRALTGSGANVLTF	TGTGCCAGCAGGGCCTTAACAGGGTCTGGGGCCAACGTCCTGACTTTC
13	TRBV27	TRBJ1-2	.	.	CASSLSTEYGYTF	TGTGCCAGCAGTTTATCGACAGAATATGGCTACACCTTC
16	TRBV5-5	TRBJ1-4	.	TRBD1	CASSAGTGALNEKLFF	TGTGCCAGCAGCGCGGGGACAGGGGCCCTCAATGAAAAACTGTTTTTT
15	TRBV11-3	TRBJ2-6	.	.	CASSPHSGGANVLTF	TGTGCCAGCAGCCCCCACTCGGGAGGGGCCAACGTCCTGACTTTC
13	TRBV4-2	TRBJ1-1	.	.	CASSPGLNTEAFF	TGTGCCAGCAGCCCAGGCTTGAACACTGAAGCTTTCTTT
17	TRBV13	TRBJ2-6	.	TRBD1	CASSSGTANSGANVLTF	TGTGCCAGCAGCTCCGGGACAGCTAACTCTGGGGCCAACGTCCTGACTTTC
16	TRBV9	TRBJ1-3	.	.	CASSVASGSGGNTIYF	TGTGCCAGCAGCGTAGCGTCTGGGTCGGGAGGAAACACCATATATTTT
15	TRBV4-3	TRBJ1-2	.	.	CASSQDGVRGFGYTF	TGCGCCAGCAGCCAAGACGGTGTTCGAGGATTTGGCTACACCTTC
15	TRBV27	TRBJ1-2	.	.	CASSFTGRGSYGYTF	TGTGCCAGCAGTTTTACAGGGAGGGGTAGCTATGGCTACACCTTC
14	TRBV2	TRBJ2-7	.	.	CASRDRQVDYEQYF	TGTGCCAGCAGGGATCGACAGGTAGACTACGAGCAGTACTTC
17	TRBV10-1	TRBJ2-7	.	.	CASSPARRRSSSYEQYF	TGCGCCAGCAGTCCGGCCAGAAGACGGAGCAGCTCCTACGAGCAGTACTTC
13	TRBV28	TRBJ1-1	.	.	CASNSGQNTEAFF	TGTGCCAGCAACTCGGGACAGAACACTGAAGCTTTCTTT
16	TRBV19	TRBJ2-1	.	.	CASSITAARAFNEQFF	TGTGCCAGTAGTATAACGGCGGCGAGAGCTTTCAATGAGCAGTTCTTC
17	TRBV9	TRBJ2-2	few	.	CASSGDNRGTNTGELFF	TGTGCCAGCAGCGGCGACAATAGGGGGACGAACACCGGGGAGCTGTTTTTT
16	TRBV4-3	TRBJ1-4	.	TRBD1	CASSQGGTGKNEKLFF	TGCGCCAGCAGCCAAGGGGGGACAGGGAAAAATGAAAAACTGTTTTTT